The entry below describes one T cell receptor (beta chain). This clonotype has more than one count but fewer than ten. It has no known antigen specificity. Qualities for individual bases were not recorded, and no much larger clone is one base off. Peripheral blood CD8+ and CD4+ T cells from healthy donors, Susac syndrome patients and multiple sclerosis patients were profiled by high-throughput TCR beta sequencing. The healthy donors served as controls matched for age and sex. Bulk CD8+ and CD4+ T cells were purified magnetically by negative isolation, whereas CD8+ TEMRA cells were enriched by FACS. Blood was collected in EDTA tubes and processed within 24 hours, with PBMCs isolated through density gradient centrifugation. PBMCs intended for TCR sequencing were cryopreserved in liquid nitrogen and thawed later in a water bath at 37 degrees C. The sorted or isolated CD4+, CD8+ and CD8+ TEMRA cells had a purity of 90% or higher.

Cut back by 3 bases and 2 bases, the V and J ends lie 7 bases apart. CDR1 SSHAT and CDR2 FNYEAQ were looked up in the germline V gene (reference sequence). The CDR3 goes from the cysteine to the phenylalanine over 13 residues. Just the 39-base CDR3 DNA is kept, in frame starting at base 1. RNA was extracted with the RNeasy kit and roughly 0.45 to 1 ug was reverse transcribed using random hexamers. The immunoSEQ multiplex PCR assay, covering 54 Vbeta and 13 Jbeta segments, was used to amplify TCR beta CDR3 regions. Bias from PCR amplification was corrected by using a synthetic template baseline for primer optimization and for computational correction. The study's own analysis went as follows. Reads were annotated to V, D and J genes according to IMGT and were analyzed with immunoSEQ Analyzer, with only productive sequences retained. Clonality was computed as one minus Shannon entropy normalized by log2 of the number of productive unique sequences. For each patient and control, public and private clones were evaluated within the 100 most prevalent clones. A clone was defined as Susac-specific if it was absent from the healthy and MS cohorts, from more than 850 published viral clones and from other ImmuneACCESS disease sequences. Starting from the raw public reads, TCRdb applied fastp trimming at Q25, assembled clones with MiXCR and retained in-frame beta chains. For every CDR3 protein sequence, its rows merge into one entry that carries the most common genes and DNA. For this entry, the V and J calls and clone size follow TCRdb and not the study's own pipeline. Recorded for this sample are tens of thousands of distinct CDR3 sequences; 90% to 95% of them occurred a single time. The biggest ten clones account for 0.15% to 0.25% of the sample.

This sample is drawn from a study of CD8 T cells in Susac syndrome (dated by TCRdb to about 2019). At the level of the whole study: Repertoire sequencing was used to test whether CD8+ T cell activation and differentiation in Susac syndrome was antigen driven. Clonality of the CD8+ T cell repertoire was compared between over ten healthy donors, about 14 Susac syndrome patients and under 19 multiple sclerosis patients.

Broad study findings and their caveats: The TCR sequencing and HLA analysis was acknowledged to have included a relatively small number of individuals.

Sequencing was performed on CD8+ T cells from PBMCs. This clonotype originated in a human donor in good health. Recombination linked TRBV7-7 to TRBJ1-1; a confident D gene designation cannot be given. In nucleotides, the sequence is TGTGCCAGCAGCTTTGGCCCTAACACTGAAGCTTTCTTT. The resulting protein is CASSFGPNTEAFF. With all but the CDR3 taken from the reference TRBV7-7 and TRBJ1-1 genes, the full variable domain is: GAGVSQSPRYKVTKRGQDVTLRCDPISSHATLYWYQQALGQGPEFLTYFNYEAQPDKSGLPSDRFSAERPEGSISTLTIQRTEQRDSAMYRCASSFGPNTEAFFGQGTRLTVV.